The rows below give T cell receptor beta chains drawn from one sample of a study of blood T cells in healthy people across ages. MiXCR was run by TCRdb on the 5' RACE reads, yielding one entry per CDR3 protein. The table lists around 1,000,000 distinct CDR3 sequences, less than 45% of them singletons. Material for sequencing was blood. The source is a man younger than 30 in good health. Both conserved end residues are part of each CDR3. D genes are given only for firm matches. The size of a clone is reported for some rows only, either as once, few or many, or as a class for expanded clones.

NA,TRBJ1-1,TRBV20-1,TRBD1,TGCAGTGCTAGAGAAGGGACAGTGAACACTGAAGCTTTCTTT,CSAREGTVNTEAFF
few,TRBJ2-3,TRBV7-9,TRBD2,TGTGCCAGCAGCTTAGCTTGGACTAGCGGGGGGACTAGCACAGATACGCAGTATTTT,CASSLAWTSGGTSTDTQYF
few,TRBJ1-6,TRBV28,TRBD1,TGTGCCAGCCACAGGGGGTCTGATTCACCCCTCCACTTT,CASHRGSDSPLHF
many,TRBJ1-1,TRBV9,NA,TGTGCCAGCAGCGTAAGGGGTCGGAACACTGAAGCTTTCTTT,CASSVRGRNTEAFF
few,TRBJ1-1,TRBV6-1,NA,TGTGCCAGCACCCTCGTGGGGGGCACTGAAGCTTTCTTT,CASTLVGGTEAFF
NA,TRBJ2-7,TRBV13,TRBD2,TGTGCCAGCAGCTTAGTCGGACTAGCGGGTCTAACCGACGAGCAGTACTTC,CASSLVGLAGLTDEQYF
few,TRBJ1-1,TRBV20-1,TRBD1,TGCAGTGCTAGAACCCGGACAGGGACCACTGAAGCTTTCTTT,CSARTRTGTTEAFF
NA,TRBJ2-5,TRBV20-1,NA,TGCAGTGGCGGCAGATTCACTCCCCGCCAAGAGACCCAGTACTTC,CSGGRFTPRQETQYF
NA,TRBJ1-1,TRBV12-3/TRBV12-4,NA,TGTGCCAGCAGTTTATTGGATGGGGGCAGGAACACTAAAGCTTTCTTT,CASSLLDGGRNTKAFF
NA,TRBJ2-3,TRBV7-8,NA,TGTGCCAGCAGCTTACGGGGACTTCTCACAGATACGCAGTATTTT,CASSLRGLLTDTQYF
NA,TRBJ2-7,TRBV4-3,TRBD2,TGCGCCAGCAGCCAAGCCCCCGCGGGGGTCTCCTACAATGAGCAGTACTTC,CASSQAPAGVSYNEQYF
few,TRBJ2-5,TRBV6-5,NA,TGTGCCAGCAGTTACACAACTACGGGGGGCGGGCAACAAGAGACCCAGTACTTC,CASSYTTTGGGQQETQYF
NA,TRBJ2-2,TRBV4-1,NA,TGCGCCAGCAGAAAACGACGGTGGGGCACCGGGGAGCTGTTTTTT,CASRKRRWGTGELFF
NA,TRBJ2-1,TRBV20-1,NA,TGCAGTGCTAGAGACCCGAACTACAAGGAGCAGTTCTTC,CSARDPNYKEQFF
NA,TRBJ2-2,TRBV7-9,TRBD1,TGTGCCAGCACCGACGGACAGGGGGCGAACACCGGGGAGCTGTTTTTT,CASTDGQGANTGELFF
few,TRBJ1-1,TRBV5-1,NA,TGCGCCAGCAGCTTGGCGGGGGGCGTAACTGAAGCTTTCTTT,CASSLAGGVTEAFF
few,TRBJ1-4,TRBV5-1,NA,TGTGCCAGCAGCACGGGTGAAAAACTGTTTTTT,CASSTGEKLFF
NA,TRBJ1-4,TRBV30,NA,TGTGCCTGGAGGCCCAAATCATCTAATGAAAAACTGTTTTTT,CAWRPKSSNEKLFF
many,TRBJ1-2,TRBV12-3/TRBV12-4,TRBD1,TGTGCCAGCAGCCTTGGGACAGGTTCCTATGGCTACACCTTC,CASSLGTGSYGYTF
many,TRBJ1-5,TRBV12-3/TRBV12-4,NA,TGTGCCAGCAGTTTCATGGCAGGTAGCAATCAGCCCCAGCATTTT,CASSFMAGSNQPQHF